This T cell receptor (beta chain) was recovered during a study of T cells after yellow fever vaccination (dated by TCRdb to about 2019). Looking at the study overall: Libraries from fractions with low cell numbers were prepared with the SMART-Seq v4 Ultra Low Input RNA kit. To follow T-cell clones before and after primary and booster YFV17D yellow fever vaccination, bulk TCR alpha and beta repertoires were sequenced over time. Blood samples were taken at several timepoints before and after primary and secondary immunization, and bulk PBMC replicates and cell subsets were isolated. Two healthy male donors, one aged 18 to 30 and one aged 30 to 40 years, were included in the cohort. Findings and caveats that apply to the study as a whole: A small fraction of clonotypes appeared in both the CD4 and CD8 compartments, likely as a result of convergent recombination. Because the study included only a couple of donors, the extent to which the findings can be generalized is limited. Most clones expanded after primary vaccination (almost 98% of CD4 and 80% to 90% of CD8) were re-detected after the booster, suggesting that broad memory maintenance occurred. Compared with the primary T-cell response, the secondary T-cell response was faster but weaker, reaching its peak on day 5 rather than on day 15. Because abundant contaminating clonotypes from the bulk population could be contained in FACS-sorted repertoires, computational filtering was required.

This sample's treatment or condition label indicates: live attenuated yellow fever vaccine strain. At every blood-draw timepoint, two biological replicates of bulk PBMCs were collected. PBMCs were isolated from peripheral blood using a standard Ficoll-Paque protocol. TriZol was used to extract RNA from bulk PBMCs, from CD4 and CD8 fractions, and from dextramer-positive and dextramer-negative fractions. On this clonotype: Its antigen is not yet known. Per-base quality was not reported, and no clone a single base away is much larger than it.

Data came from an Illumina NovaSeq 6000. TCR cDNA was synthesized by 5'RACE template switching, which introduced a universal primer site and unique molecular identifiers. Priming of cDNA synthesis was performed from both the TCR alpha and TCR beta constant segments. Two PCR steps were used to amplify libraries, with sample barcodes and sequencing adapters being added in the second step. Sequencing of libraries was done on Illumina HiSeq 2500 (2x100 bp) or NovaSeq (2x150 bp). The study's own analysis went as follows. MIGEC was used to demultiplex reads and collapse the reads into UMI consensus sequences, and MiXCR was used for V(D)J alignment. Clonotypes responding to the vaccine were identified with edgeR on replicate PBMC samples, with the criteria of FDR below 0.01 and a log2 fold change above 5 up to day 15. Each bulk clonotype received a CD4 or CD8 identity based on whether the sequenced CD4 or CD8 repertoire contained that clonotype at higher abundance. Using fastp at Q25 and MiXCR, TCRdb reprocessed the public reads and kept productive beta chains. A single entry per CDR3 protein holds the most common genes and DNA from its merged rows. It is TCRdb's table, rather than the study itself, that gives the V and J calls and clone size. The sample contains hundreds of thousands of distinct CDR3 sequences, approximately 18% of them found a single time. Over 15% of the sample belongs to the ten largest clones.

The CDR3 numbers 15 residues from cysteine through phenylalanine. The retained sequence is limited to the CDR3, 45 bases, with the frame set at the first base. Between the V and J ends, shortened by 0 bases and 8 bases respectively, the junction contains 11 bases. The receptor chain draws on TRBV12-3 or TRBV12-4 and TRBJ1-6; the best D guess is TRBD1, with 6 bases matching. The origin of this receptor is a man aged 18 to 35 who received the YFV17D yellow fever vaccine. Material: PBMCs, obtained before the yellow fever booster vaccination. The sequenced DNA is TGTGCCAGCAGTTTAGCGCCACAGGGTGATTCACCCCTCCACTTT. It specifies CASSLAPQGDSPLHF.